This T cell receptor beta chain came from a study of control samples from healthy donors and cancer patients (dated by TCRdb to the early 2020s). From a lookup of the germline V gene, CDR1 and CDR2 are MDHEN and SYDVKM. V gives up 2 bases and J gives up 7 bases, and the segment between their germline ends measures 18 bases. The CDR3 measures 15 amino acids from cysteine to phenylalanine. Left in the record is the CDR3 DNA by itself, 45 bases read in frame from the first base. The library was generated by the immunoSEQ multiplex PCR assay. Sourced from immuneACCESS, this table was stored by TCRdb with only in-frame sequences that have V and J called. A share of the clones is absent; for the studies checked, an unresolved V gene accounts for under half, and the remainder has no known explanation. This sample comprises some 82,000 clones, 84% of them detected only once. The ten largest clonotypes hold roughly 12% of the sample.

To note about this clone: This clone's antigen is unknown. Base qualities are not recorded, but no much larger clone differs from it by a single base.

Sequencing was done on a sample of PBMCs. This receptor chain uses TRBV28 and TRBJ2-7; the D call is possibly TRBD1 or TRBD2, each sharing 6 bases. This sequence was found in a man aged 55 to 70 with head and neck cancer. CDR3 sequence: CASSLLTLGGGEQYF. The DNA is as follows: TGTGCCAGCAGTTTACTTACACTAGGGGGAGGAGAGCAGTACTTC.